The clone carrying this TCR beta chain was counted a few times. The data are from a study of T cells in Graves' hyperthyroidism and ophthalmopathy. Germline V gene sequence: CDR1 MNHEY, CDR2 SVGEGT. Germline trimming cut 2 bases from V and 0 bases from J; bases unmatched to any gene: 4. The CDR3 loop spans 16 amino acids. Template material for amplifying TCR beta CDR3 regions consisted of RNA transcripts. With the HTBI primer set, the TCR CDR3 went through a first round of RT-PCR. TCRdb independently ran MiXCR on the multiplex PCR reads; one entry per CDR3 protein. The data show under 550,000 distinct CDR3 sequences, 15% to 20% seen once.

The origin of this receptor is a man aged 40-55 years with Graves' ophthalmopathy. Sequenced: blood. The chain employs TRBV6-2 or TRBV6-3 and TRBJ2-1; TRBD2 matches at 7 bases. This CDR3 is CASSYPAGLSYNEQFF. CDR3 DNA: TGTGCCAGCAGTTACCCAGCGGGGCTCTCCTACAATGAGCAGTTCTTC.